The 19 T cell receptor beta chains presented below share a single source sample, sequenced in a study of T cell changes during pregnancy in multiple sclerosis. The method was immunoSEQ multiplex PCR; TCRdb's version includes in-frame clones alone and lacks a portion of them. The sample lists about 47,000 clones, 75% to 90% occurring once. The sample consisted of CD8+ T cells from peripheral blood mononuclear cells, taken in the second trimester of pregnancy. The source is a female donor with multiple sclerosis, enrolled in a pregnancy study.

V usage is TRBV30 and J usage is TRBJ2-1; 11 nucleotides agree with TRBD1. The CDR3 length is 18 residues. V lost 5 bases to trimming and J lost 0 bases; unmatched junction nucleotides: 12. Germline V lookup: CDR1 GTSNPN, CDR2 SVGIG (reference sequence). The CDR3 DNA follows: TGTGCCTGGGTGGATTTCGGGACAGGGGGAAGCTCCTACAATGAGCAGTTCTTC. It translates to CAWVDFGTGGSSYNEQFF.

The J gene is TRBJ2-3, the V gene TRBV6-5; the D is unclear. CDR1 and CDR2 (germline): MNHEY, SVGAGI. This CDR3 region has 15 residues. V gave up 0 bases and J gave up 2 bases, with 9 bases separating them. The CDR3 loop is CASSYSPDNTDTQYF. CDR3 in DNA: TGTGCCAGCAGTTACTCTCCAGACAACACAGATACGCAGTATTTT.

The chain is built from TRBV16 and TRBJ2-3; 10 bases align to TRBD2. Germline V gene sequence: CDR1 KGHSY, CDR2 FQNENV. This CDR3 spans 17 amino acids. With V trimmed by 7 bases and J by 6 bases, 16 bases remained unmatched. The CDR3 reads CASTPVGTSGDLDTQYF. The CDR3 region has the DNA TGTGCCAGCACCCCAGTTGGAACTAGCGGGGACCTGGATACGCAGTATTTT. Using reference TRBV16 and TRBJ2-3 for the parts outside the CDR3, the full variable domain is GEEVAQTPKHLVRGEGQKAKLYCAPIKGHSYVFWYQQVLKNEFKFLISFQNENVFDETGMPKERFSAKCLPNSPCSLEIQATKLEDSAVYFCASTPVGTSGDLDTQYFGPGTRLTVL.

This clone has only one observation. The gene calls are TRBV6-5 and TRBJ1-2, with 8 bases matching TRBD1. The CDR3 runs to 13 residues. Germline V gene sequence: CDR1 MNHEY, CDR2 SVGAGI. Unmatched junction bases numbered 6, after V lost 2 bases and J lost 10 bases. The CDR3 nucleotides read TGTGCCAGCAGTTACAACACACAGGGGGACTACACCTTC. Translated: CASSYNTQGDYTF.

V is TRBV21-1 and J is TRBJ1-2; the table's D call, TRBD1, was not checked against the DNA. TRBV21-1 is a recognized pseudogene. The CDR3 has 16 residues. The CDR3 region is CASSRPSTGTHYGYTF. CDR3 in DNA: TGTGCCAGCAGCAGACCTTCGACAGGGACCCACTATGGCTACACCTTC.

The gene calls are TRBV21-1 and TRBJ1-4. TRBV21-1 is designated a pseudogene. The CDR3 covers 17 residues. CDR3 region: CASSKGAPTGTNEKLFF. CDR3 DNA: TGTGCCAGCAGCAAAGGTGCCCCCACGGGAACTAATGAAAAACTGTTTTTT.

The sample holds one count of this clone. The chain couples TRBV4-1 to TRBJ2-5; D is perhaps TRBD1 (7 bases). CDR1 and CDR2 (germline): MGHRA, YSYEKL. Trimming left V 2 bases short and J 3 bases short, with 10 bases between. The CDR3 contains 14 residues. For the CDR3, the DNA is TGCGCCAGCAGCCAAATCAGGGGGGAAGAGACCCAGTACTTC. Protein sequence: CASSQIRGEETQYF.

The chain uses TRBV9 and TRBJ2-1; 8 nucleotides line up with TRBD2. This CDR3 is 14 amino acids long. J gave up 1 base and V 3 bases, and 0 bases lay outside the gene matches. Germline V lookup: CDR1 SGDLS, CDR2 YYNGEE. The chain's CDR3 is CASSASGSYNEQFF. CDR3 DNA sequence: TGTGCCAGCAGCGCTAGCGGGTCCTACAATGAGCAGTTCTTC.

J is TRBJ1-2 and V is TRBV6-5; D not certain. Trimming removed 6 bases from V and 7 bases from J, with 9 bases in between. This CDR3 is 11 amino acids long. CDR1 is MNHEY, CDR2 SVGAGI, per germline. In nucleotides, the CDR3 is TGTGCCAGCAGGACGACAAGTGGCTACACCTTC. Encoded protein: CASRTTSGYTF.

The chain couples TRBV7-5 to TRBJ1-1; the table's TRBD1 call for D was not verified on the DNA. TRBV7-5 represents a pseudogene. This CDR3 spans 14 amino acids. CDR3 bases: TGTGCCAGAAGCTGGCAGGGGGTGAGCACTGAAGCTTTCTTT. Residues: CARSWQGVSTEAFF.

The chain recombines TRBV6-5 with TRBJ2-7; D is uncertain. V shed 6 bases and J shed 3 bases, with 12 bases lying between them. The CDR3 is 13 amino acids. Germline V gene sequence: CDR1 MNHEY, CDR2 SVGAGI. CDR3 amino acids: CASRFPGNYEQYF. CDR3 bases: TGTGCCAGCAGATTCCCCGGTAACTACGAGCAGTACTTC.

The chain joins TRBV29-1 to TRBJ2-7; 8 nucleotides agree with TRBD2. The trim removed 2 bases at V and 7 bases at J, leaving 13 bases unmatched. Germline V CDR1 and CDR2: SQVTM, ANQGSEA. The CDR3 is 15 amino acids. The CDR3 region is CSVEFERGPLGEQYF. CDR3 nucleotide sequence: TGCAGCGTTGAATTTGAGCGGGGGCCTTTGGGGGAGCAGTACTTC.

This rearrangement joins TRBV10-1 to TRBJ2-1; D ambiguous. The CDR3 has 13 residues. Per the germline V gene, CDR1 is WNHNN and CDR2 is SYGVQD (reference sequence). Trimming stripped 5 bases from V and 0 bases from J, with 5 bases between. CDR3 residues: CASSHSSYNEQFF. In DNA form, the CDR3 reads TGCGCCAGCAGTCATAGCTCCTACAATGAGCAGTTCTTC.

The chain joins TRBV6-1 to TRBJ1-6; unclear D gene. The CDR3 runs to 11 residues. CDR1 and CDR2 (germline): MNHNS, SASEGT. V was shortened by 9 bases and J by 7 bases, with 7 bases between the two germline ends. CDR3 in amino acids: CASFENSPLHF. Written as DNA, the CDR3 is TGTGCCAGTTTTGAGAATTCACCCCTCCACTTT.

The chain employs TRBV6-5 and TRBJ2-1; D perhaps matches TRBD2 (5 bases). The CDR3 is made up of 14 amino acids. Germline CDR1 reads MNHEY; CDR2 reads SVGAGI. The V end was cut by 10 bases, the J end by 8 bases, with 21 bases between. The CDR3: CATEGDGPGDEQFF. DNA for the CDR3: TGTGCCACCGAGGGCGACGGTCCTGGGGATGAGCAGTTCTTC.

This chain connects TRBV27 to TRBJ1-1; maybe TRBD1 (6 bases). The CDR3 has 16 residues. CDR1 and CDR2 from the germline V gene are MNHEY and SMNVEV (reference sequence). The V and J ends lost 5 bases and 0 bases respectively, with 16 bases between them. The CDR3 DNA is TGTGCCAGCAGTACAGGGACGGGAATTTTGAACACTGAAGCTTTCTTT. It is translated as CASSTGTGILNTEAFF.

The sample holds a few counts of this clone. The V gene is TRBV6-9, the J gene TRBJ2-5; D remains unclear. Germline V gene lookup returns CDR1 MNHGY and CDR2 SVAAGI. The CDR3 runs 13 residues. The ends were cut back, 5 bases at V and 3 bases at J, with 10 bases in the middle. The CDR3 protein is CASSHPREETQYF. DNA of the CDR3: TGTGCCAGCAGTCACCCTAGAGAAGAGACCCAGTACTTC.

V usage is TRBV9 and J usage is TRBJ1-4, with D possibly matching TRBD1 (6 bases). Germline loops: CDR1 SGDLS, CDR2 YYNGEE. The CDR3 is made up of 16 amino acids. The ends were cut back, 3 bases at V and 5 bases at J, with 17 bases in the middle. In DNA form, the CDR3 reads TGTGCCAGCAGCGGAGGGGGTATGGACGGCAATGAAAAACTGTTTTTT. As protein: CASSGGGMDGNEKLFF.

The chain employs TRBV10-3 and TRBJ2-7; D perhaps matches TRBD1 (6 bases). The germline V gene has CDR1 ENHRY and CDR2 SYGVKD. V was clipped by 3 bases and J by 4 bases, with 13 bases between them. The CDR3 extends over 14 amino acids. In DNA, the CDR3 is TGTGCCATCAGTGAATCAGCAGGGGAGTACGAGCAGTACTTC. Amino acids: CAISESAGEYEQYF.